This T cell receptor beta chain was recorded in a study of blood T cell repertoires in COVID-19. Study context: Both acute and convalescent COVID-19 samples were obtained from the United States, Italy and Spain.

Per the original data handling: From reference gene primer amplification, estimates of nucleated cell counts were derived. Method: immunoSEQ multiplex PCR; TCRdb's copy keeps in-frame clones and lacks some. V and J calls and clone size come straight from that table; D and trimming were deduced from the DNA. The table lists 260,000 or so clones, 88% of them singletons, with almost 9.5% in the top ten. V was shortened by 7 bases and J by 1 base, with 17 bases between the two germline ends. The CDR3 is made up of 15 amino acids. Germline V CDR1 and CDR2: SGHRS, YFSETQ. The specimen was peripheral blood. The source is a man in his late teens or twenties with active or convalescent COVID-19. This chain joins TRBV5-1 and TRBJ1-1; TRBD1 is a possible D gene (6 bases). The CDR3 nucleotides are TGCGCCAGCTTCCTTAGTCCACAGGGGAACACTGAAGCTTTCTTT. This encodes CASFLSPQGNTEAFF.